This entry lists 25 T cell receptor beta chains sequenced from one sample in a study of blood T cell repertoires in COVID-19. Assay: immunoSEQ multiplex PCR; the TCRdb copy retains only in-frame clones and omits some. The profile shows approximately 43,000 clones, about 81% of them singletons. The sequenced sample was peripheral blood. The receptor source for this set is a middle-aged man with active or convalescent COVID-19.

The genes are TRBV5-6 and TRBJ1-5; a possible D gene is TRBD1 (5 bases). Germline lookup yields CDR1 SGHDT and CDR2 YYEEEE. The germline V and J ends were trimmed by 2 bases and 7 bases, with 13 bases remaining between them. The CDR3 runs to 14 residues. The CDR3 bases are TGTGCCAGCAGCTTTGGGGGGGACCGCCAGCCCCAGCATTTT. Translation: CASSFGGDRQPQHF.

The chain links TRBV6-6 to TRBJ1-1, with D tentatively TRBD1 (5 bases). The CDR3 spans 14 residues. Germline-derived CDR1 and CDR2 are MNHNY and SVGAGI (reference sequence). V gave up 7 bases and J gave up 3 bases, with 15 bases separating them. CDR3 in DNA: TGTGCCAGCATTAAATATCGGGGGGACACTGAAGCTTTCTTT. It translates to CASIKYRGDTEAFF.

The chain has TRBV2 and TRBJ1-5; tentatively, D is TRBD1 (6 bases). Germline V gene lookup returns CDR1 SNHLY and CDR2 FYNNEI. Trimming cost V 4 bases and J 0 bases, with 10 bases left between them. The CDR3 has 15 residues. CDR3 nucleotides: TGTGCCAGCAGTGGACAGGAAAATAGCAATCAGCCCCAGCATTTT. This gives the protein CASSGQENSNQPQHF.

J is TRBJ2-3 and V is TRBV28; 8 nucleotides agree with TRBD2. The V segment lost 5 bases and the J segment 5 bases; nucleotides outside the gene matches: 6. The CDR3 consists of 14 residues. CDR1 is MDHEN, CDR2 SYDVKM, per germline. CDR3 residues: CASSLGGAGDTQYF. Here the CDR3 DNA reads TGTGCCAGCAGTCTCGGGGGGGCAGGAGATACGCAGTATTTT.

The chain combines TRBV28 with TRBJ2-2; D is perhaps TRBD2 (6 bases). The CDR3 is 15 amino acids. From germline, CDR1 is MDHEN and CDR2 SYDVKM. V lost 10 bases to trimming and J lost 0 bases, with 15 bases between them. CDR3 protein: CATQSGTSNTGELFF. In DNA, the CDR3 is TGTGCCACCCAATCCGGGACTTCGAACACCGGGGAGCTGTTTTTT.

The V call is TRBV18, the J call TRBJ2-7; 7 bases map to TRBD1. The CDR3 loop spans 12 amino acids. Germline CDR1 and CDR2: KGHSH and LQKENI. Trimming cost V 5 bases and J 5 bases; bases outside gene matches: 3. The CDR3 DNA sequence: TGTGCCAGCTCAGGGGACAGAGACGAGCAGTACTTC. Residues: CASSGDRDEQYF.

The chain is built from TRBV28 and TRBJ2-6, with D possibly matching TRBD2 (5 bases). V was clipped by 4 bases and J by 0 bases, with 10 bases between them. In germline, CDR1 is MDHEN, CDR2 SYDVKM. CDR3 length: 16 amino acids. CDR3 sequence: CASSSSRNSGANVLTF. For the CDR3, the DNA is TGTGCCAGCAGTTCTAGCCGGAACTCTGGGGCCAACGTCCTGACTTTC.

The chain recombines TRBV5-4 with TRBJ2-7; 10 bases match TRBD2. Germline CDR1 and CDR2: SGHNT and YYREEE (reference sequence). V gave up 2 bases and J gave up 2 bases; unmatched junction bases: 4. The CDR3 is 15 residues long. This chain's CDR3 is CASSFSGRAPYEQYF. The CDR3 region has the DNA TGTGCCAGCAGCTTCAGCGGGAGGGCACCCTACGAGCAGTACTTC.

The chain has TRBV5-5 and TRBJ2-7, with TRBD2 matching over 9 bases. Germline V gives CDR1 SGHKS, CDR2 YYEKEE (reference sequence). V was clipped by 2 bases and J by 3 bases; unmatched bases: 3. The CDR3 extends over 14 amino acids. This chain's CDR3 is CASSFPSGDYEQYF. CDR3 DNA: TGTGCCAGCAGCTTTCCTAGCGGGGACTACGAGCAGTACTTC.

This sequence joins TRBV6-5 and TRBJ2-7, with D possibly being TRBD1 (6 bases). V lost 8 bases, J lost 5 bases, and 19 bases lay in between. CDR3 length: 14 residues. Per germline, CDR1 MNHEY and CDR2 SVGAGI. CDR3 residues: CASEGQLGVNEQYF. As DNA, the CDR3 is TGTGCCAGCGAAGGACAGTTGGGTGTCAACGAGCAGTACTTC.

The chain has TRBV5-4 and TRBJ1-2; 8 bases line up with TRBD1. V lost 7 bases and J lost 3; bases outside the gene matches: 5. Per germline, CDR1 SGHNT and CDR2 YYREEE (reference sequence). The CDR3 covers 13 residues. The chain's CDR3 is CASSQGADYGYTF. The CDR3 DNA follows: TGTGCCAGCTCGCAGGGGGCGGACTATGGCTACACCTTC.

The V call is TRBV28, the J call TRBJ2-2; 8 bases are a match to TRBD2. The CDR3 has 16 amino acids. The J segment lost 7 bases and the V segment lost 1 base, leaving 8 bases of the junction unmatched. From germline, CDR1 is MDHEN and CDR2 SYDVKM. The CDR3 DNA reads TGTGCCAGCAGTTTATTGCCGGGGGGGCCAGGCGGGGAGCTGTTTTTT. Protein sequence: CASSLLPGGPGGELFF. The variable domain in full, with the rest retrieved from reference TRBV28 and TRBJ2-2, is DVKVTQSSRYLVKRTGEKVFLECVQDMDHENMFWYRQDPGLGLRLIYFSYDVKMKEKGDIPEGYSVSREKKERFSLILESASTNQTSMYLCASSLLPGGPGGELFFGEGSRLTVL.

The V and J genes are TRBV7-9 and TRBJ1-1, with 7 bases fitting TRBD1. The V gene end was trimmed by 0 bases and the J gene end by 5 bases; junction bases not matched to a gene: 3. CDR1 is SEHNR and CDR2 is FQNEAQ in the germline V gene (reference sequence). The CDR3 has 14 residues. The CDR3 is CASSLARGRTEAFF. The CDR3 bases are TGTGCCAGCAGCTTAGCCAGGGGGAGGACTGAAGCTTTCTTT.

The genes are TRBV28 and TRBJ1-5; 7 bases align to TRBD1. The CDR3 is made up of 14 amino acids. The germline CDR1 and CDR2 sequences are MDHEN and SYDVKM. V dropped 5 bases and J dropped 5; count of bases not matched to a gene: 6. The CDR3 reads CASSLITGDQPQHF. CDR3 bases: TGTGCCAGCAGTCTAATCACAGGGGATCAGCCCCAGCATTTT.

The count of this clone is one. The chain uses TRBV2 and TRBJ1-3; the match to TRBD1 covers 7 bases. J lost 1 base, V lost 6 bases, and 3 bases had no gene match. This CDR3 contains 14 residues. The germline V gene encodes CDR1 SNHLY and CDR2 FYNNEI. In nucleotides, the CDR3 is TGTGCCAGCAGCTCCAGGGGGTCTGGAAACACCATATATTTT. This gives the protein CASSSRGSGNTIYF.

This chain joins TRBV4-2 and TRBJ2-1; 7 nucleotides line up with TRBD2. CDR1 LGHNA and CDR2 YNFKEQ come from the germline V gene. This CDR3 has 13 amino acids. V lost 10 bases and J lost 0; bases outside the gene matches: 3. CDR3: CATGGSSYNEQFF. CDR3 nucleotide sequence: TGTGCCACGGGCGGGAGCTCCTACAATGAGCAGTTCTTC.

The chain is built from TRBV10-2 and TRBJ1-2; D is perhaps TRBD1 (5 bases). The CDR3 is 12 residues long. Germline-derived CDR1 and CDR2 are WSHSY and SAAADI. The V gene lost 2 bases and the J gene lost 4 bases, with 5 bases spanning the gap. CDR3 nucleotides: TGCGCCAGCAGTGAGGGGGCCTATGGCTACACCTTC. The encoded protein is CASSEGAYGYTF.

CDR3 coding DNA: TGTGCCTGGAGTGTAGGGTCAGGGGTAAATGAGCAGTTCTTC. Translating it yields CAWSVGSGVNEQFF. The chain couples TRBV30 to TRBJ2-1; D is perhaps TRBD1 (6 bases). V lost 0 bases, J lost 7 bases, and 13 bases lay in between. This CDR3 contains 14 residues. Per germline, CDR1 GTSNPN and CDR2 SVGIG (reference sequence).

This clone was seen only a few times. This sequence joins TRBV6-6 and TRBJ2-1; TRBD2 matches 7 bases. Germline CDR1 and CDR2: MNHNY and SVGAGI (reference sequence). The CDR3 is made up of 16 amino acids. Trimming at V came to 6 bases and at J to 7 bases, leaving 15 bases not matched to a gene. The CDR3 DNA is TGTGCCAGCAGAAGCCTAAGAGACCCGGGAGGAAATGAGCAGTTCTTC. Encoded protein: CASRSLRDPGGNEQFF.

This clone was detected only once. V and J are TRBV7-3 and TRBJ2-7, with 11 bases lining up with TRBD2. Germline lookup yields CDR1 SGHTA and CDR2 FQGTGA. The CDR3 extends over 16 amino acids. V trimming: 5 bases; J trimming: 2 bases; junction bases outside the gene matches: 8. The CDR3 is CASSLEGTSGTYEQYF. CDR3 in DNA: TGTGCCAGCAGCCTAGAGGGGACTAGCGGAACCTACGAGCAGTACTTC.

This clone was seen just once. The rearrangement links TRBV27 to TRBJ2-2, with D possibly being TRBD1 (5 bases). Trimming took off 2 bases at V and 2 bases at J, with 15 bases between the two ends. Germline assignment: CDR1 MNHEY and CDR2 SMNVEV (reference sequence). The CDR3 is made up of 17 amino acids. The CDR3: CASSLLSRQGNTGELFF. The CDR3 DNA follows: TGTGCCAGCAGTTTACTATCCCGGCAGGGAAACACCGGGGAGCTGTTTTTT.

CDR3 coding DNA: TGTGCCAGCTCACCTACAGCGAACACTGAAGCTTTCTTT. This encodes CASSPTANTEAFF. V usage is TRBV18 and J usage is TRBJ1-1; D unresolved. The CDR3 covers 13 residues. V lost 3 bases and J 1 base, leaving 6 bases between the germline ends. CDR1 and CDR2 (germline): KGHSH, LQKENI.

This clone occurred once. The rearrangement joins TRBV6-2 or TRBV6-3 to TRBJ1-2; the D gene is possibly TRBD1 (5 bases). This CDR3 is built from 12 residues. CDR1 is MNHEY, CDR2 SVGEGT, per germline. Trimming took off 6 bases at V and 8 bases at J, with 13 bases between the two ends. CDR3 sequence: CASSLLRGGYTF. The CDR3 DNA sequence: TGTGCCAGCAGCCTCTTAAGGGGCGGCTACACCTTC.

This clone was counted a few times. This chain uses TRBV2 with TRBJ2-5; the match to TRBD2 covers 7 bases. V lost 5 bases to trimming and J lost 7 bases; unmatched junction nucleotides: 19. The V gene's germline CDR1 is SNHLY and CDR2 FYNNEI. This CDR3 has 17 residues. In DNA form, the CDR3 reads TGTGCCAGCAGTCCTCCACTAACGAGCGGGATCCGGAGGACCCAGTACTTC. As protein: CASSPPLTSGIRRTQYF.

The J gene is TRBJ2-1, the V gene TRBV4-3; 11 nucleotides match TRBD1. V trimming: 2 bases; J trimming: 10 bases; junction bases outside the gene matches: 4. Germline loops: CDR1 LGHNA, CDR2 YSLEER. The CDR3 is made up of 14 amino acids. The CDR3 loop reads CASSQSGQGGEQFF. The CDR3 nucleotides read TGCGCCAGCAGCCAATCGGGACAGGGGGGAGAGCAGTTCTTC.